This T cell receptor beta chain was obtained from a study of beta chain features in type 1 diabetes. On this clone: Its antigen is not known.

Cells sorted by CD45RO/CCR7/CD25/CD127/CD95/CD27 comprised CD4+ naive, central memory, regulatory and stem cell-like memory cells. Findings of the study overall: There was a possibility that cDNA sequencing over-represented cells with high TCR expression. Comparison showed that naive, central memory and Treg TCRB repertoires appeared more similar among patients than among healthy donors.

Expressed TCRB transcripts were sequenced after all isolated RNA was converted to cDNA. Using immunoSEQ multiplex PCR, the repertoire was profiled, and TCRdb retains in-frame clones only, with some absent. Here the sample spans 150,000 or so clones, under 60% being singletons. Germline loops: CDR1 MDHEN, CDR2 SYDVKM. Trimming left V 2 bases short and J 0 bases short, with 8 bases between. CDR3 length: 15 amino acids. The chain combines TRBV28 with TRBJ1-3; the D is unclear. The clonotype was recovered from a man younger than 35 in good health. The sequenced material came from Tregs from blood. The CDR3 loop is CASSLHSDSGNTIYF. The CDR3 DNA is TGTGCCAGCAGTTTACATTCAGACTCTGGAAACACCATATATTTT.